This TCR beta chain was recovered during a study of CD8 T cells in ankylosing spondylitis. Findings of the study overall: Disease-linked clones were found to be CD8+ and relatively rare in peripheral blood. The clones that were linked to disease were reported to be significantly enriched in matched synovial fluid samples from ankylosing spondylitis patients. Among TCR beta sequences, a motif of eight highly homologous variants appeared characteristic of ankylosing spondylitis blood.

Quantitative 5'-RACE with molecular barcodes generated TCR beta libraries. One entry per CDR3 protein results from TCRdb running MiXCR on the 5' RACE reads. The repertoire includes 310,000 or so distinct CDR3 sequences, 15% to 20% of them detected once, and about 8.2% sits in the top ten. A remark on this clonotype: The antigen remains undetermined.

The source is a male donor with ankylosing spondylitis or in good health (not recorded which). The sample comprised blood, either unsorted or a sorted T cell fraction (not recorded which).

CDR3 residues: CSALNTGNNYGYTF. CDR3 sequence (DNA): TGCAGTGCTCTAAATACGGGGAATAACTATGGCTACACCTTC. V gene TRBV20-1 combines with J gene TRBJ1-2, with no clear D. In germline, CDR1 is DFQATT, CDR2 SNEGSKA (reference sequence). CDR3 size: 14 residues. Trimming stripped 5 bases from V and 1 base from J, with 14 bases between.